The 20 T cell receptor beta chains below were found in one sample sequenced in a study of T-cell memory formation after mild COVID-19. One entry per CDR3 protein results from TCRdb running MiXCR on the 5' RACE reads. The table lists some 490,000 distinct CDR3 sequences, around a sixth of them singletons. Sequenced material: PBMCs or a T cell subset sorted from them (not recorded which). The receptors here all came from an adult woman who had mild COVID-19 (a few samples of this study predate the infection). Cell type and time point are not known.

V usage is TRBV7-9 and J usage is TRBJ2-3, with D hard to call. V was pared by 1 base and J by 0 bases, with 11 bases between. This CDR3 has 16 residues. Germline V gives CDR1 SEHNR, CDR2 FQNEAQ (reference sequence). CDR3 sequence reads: CASSLVAGPSTDTQYF. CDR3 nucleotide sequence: TGTGCCAGCAGCTTAGTTGCCGGGCCGAGCACAGATACGCAGTATTTT.

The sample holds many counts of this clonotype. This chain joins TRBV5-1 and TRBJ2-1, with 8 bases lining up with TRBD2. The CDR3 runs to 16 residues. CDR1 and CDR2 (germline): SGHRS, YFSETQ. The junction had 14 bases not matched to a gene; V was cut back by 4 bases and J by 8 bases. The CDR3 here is CASSRGYKREHDEQFF. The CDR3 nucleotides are TGCGCCAGCAGCCGCGGATACAAGCGGGAGCATGATGAGCAGTTCTTC.

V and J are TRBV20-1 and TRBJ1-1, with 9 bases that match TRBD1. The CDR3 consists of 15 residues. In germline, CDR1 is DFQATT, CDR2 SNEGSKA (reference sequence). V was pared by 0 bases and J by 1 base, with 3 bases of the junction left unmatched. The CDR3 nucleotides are TGCAGTGCTAGAGATGGGGGACAGGGGAACACTGAAGCTTTCTTT. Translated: CSARDGGQGNTEAFF.

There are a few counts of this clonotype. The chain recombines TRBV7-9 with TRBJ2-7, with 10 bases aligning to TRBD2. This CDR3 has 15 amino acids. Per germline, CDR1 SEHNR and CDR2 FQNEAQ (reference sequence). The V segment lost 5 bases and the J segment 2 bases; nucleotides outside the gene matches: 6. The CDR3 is CASSLGGTSAYEQYF. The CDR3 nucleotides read TGTGCCAGCAGCCTTGGCGGGACTAGCGCCTACGAGCAGTACTTC.

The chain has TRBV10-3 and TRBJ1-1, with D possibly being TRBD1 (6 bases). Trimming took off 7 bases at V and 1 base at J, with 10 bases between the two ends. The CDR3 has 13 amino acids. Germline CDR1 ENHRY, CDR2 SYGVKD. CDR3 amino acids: CAITGQQNTEAFF. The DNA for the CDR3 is TGTGCCATCACCGGACAGCAGAACACTGAAGCTTTCTTT.

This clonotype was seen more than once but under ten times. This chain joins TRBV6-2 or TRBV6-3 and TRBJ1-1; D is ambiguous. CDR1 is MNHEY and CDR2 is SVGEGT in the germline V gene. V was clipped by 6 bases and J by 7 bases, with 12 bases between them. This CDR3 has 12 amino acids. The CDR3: CASRSRIYEAFF. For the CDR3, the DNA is TGTGCCAGCAGATCGAGGATCTATGAAGCTTTCTTT.

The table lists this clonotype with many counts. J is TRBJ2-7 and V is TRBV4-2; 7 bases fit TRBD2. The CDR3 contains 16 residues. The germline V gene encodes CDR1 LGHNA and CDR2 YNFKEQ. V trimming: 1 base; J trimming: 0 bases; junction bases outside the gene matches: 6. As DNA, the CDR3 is TGTGCCAGCAGCCAAGTAGCGGGCGACAGCTCCTACGAGCAGTACTTC. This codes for CASSQVAGDSSYEQYF.

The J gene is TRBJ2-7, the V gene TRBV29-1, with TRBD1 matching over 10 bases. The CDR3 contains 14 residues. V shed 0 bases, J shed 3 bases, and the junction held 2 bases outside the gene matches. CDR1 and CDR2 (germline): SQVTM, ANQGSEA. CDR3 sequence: CSVEDRTGGYEQYF. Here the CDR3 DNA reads TGCAGCGTTGAAGATCGGACAGGGGGCTACGAGCAGTACTTC.

CDR3 nucleotides: TGTGCCAGTAGCCCTACAGGGCCTTCACCCCTCCACTTT. Its protein product is CASSPTGPSPLHF. This rearrangement joins TRBV19 to TRBJ1-6; perhaps TRBD1 as D (6 bases). Germline V gene data show CDR1 as LNHDA and CDR2 as SQIVND (reference sequence). Trimming took off 6 bases at V and 9 bases at J, with 12 bases between the two ends. CDR3 length: 13 residues.

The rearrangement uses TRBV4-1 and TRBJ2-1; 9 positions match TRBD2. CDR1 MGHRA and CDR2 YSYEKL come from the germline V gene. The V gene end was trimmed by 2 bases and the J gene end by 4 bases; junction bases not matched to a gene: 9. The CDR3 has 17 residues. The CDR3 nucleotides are TGCGCCAGCAGCCAACCCTGGACTAGCGTATTATACAATGAGCAGTTCTTC. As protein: CASSQPWTSVLYNEQFF.

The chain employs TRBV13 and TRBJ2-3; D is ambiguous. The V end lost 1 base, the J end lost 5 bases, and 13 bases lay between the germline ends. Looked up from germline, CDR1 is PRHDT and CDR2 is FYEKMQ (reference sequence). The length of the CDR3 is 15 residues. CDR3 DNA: TGTGCCAGCAGCTTAGAATCGGTGGCAAAAGATACGCAGTATTTT. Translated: CASSLESVAKDTQYF.

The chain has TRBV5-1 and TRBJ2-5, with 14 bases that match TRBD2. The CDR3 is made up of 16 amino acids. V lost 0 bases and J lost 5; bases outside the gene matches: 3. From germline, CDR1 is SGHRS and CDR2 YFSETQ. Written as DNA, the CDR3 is TGCGCCAGCAGCTTGGGGACTAGCGGGGGGATCGAGACCCAGTACTTC. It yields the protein CASSLGTSGGIETQYF.

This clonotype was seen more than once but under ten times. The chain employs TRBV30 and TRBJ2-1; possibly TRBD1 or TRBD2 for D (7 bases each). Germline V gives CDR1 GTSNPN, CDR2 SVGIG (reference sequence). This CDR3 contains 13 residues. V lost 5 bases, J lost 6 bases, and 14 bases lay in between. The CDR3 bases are TGTGCCTGGGGGAGGGCAGGGGGCAATGAGCAGTTCTTC. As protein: CAWGRAGGNEQFF.

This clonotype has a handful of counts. CDR3 bases: TGTGCCAGCAGCGACGGTCTGATGAACACTGAAGCTTTCTTT. It encodes CASSDGLMNTEAFF. V usage is TRBV2 and J usage is TRBJ1-1; D is unresolved. The germline V gene has CDR1 SNHLY and CDR2 FYNNEI. Deletions cut 6 bases from V and 0 bases from J, with 11 bases between. This CDR3 spans 14 amino acids. Filled out from reference TRBV2 and TRBJ1-1, the complete variable domain reads EPEVTQTPSHQVTQMGQEVILRCVPISNHLYFYWYRQILGQKVEFLVSFYNNEISEKSEIFDDQFSVERPDGSNFTLKIRSTKLEDSAMYFCASSDGLMNTEAFFGQGTRLTVV.

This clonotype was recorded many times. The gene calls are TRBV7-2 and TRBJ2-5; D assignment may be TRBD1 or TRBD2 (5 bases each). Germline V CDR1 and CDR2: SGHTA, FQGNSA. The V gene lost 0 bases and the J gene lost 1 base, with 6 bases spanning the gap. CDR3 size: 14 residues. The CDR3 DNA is TGTGCCAGCAGCTTAGCGGGACCCCAAGAGACCCAGTACTTC. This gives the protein CASSLAGPQETQYF.

The CDR3, as DNA: TGTGCCAGTAGTATTCTCGGGGGTAATCAGCCCCAGCATTTT. Translation: CASSILGGNQPQHF. This chain joins TRBV19 and TRBJ1-5; maybe TRBD1 (5 bases). V was clipped by 3 bases and J by 4 bases, with 10 bases between them. CDR1 LNHDA and CDR2 SQIVND come from the germline V gene (reference sequence). CDR3 length: 14 amino acids.

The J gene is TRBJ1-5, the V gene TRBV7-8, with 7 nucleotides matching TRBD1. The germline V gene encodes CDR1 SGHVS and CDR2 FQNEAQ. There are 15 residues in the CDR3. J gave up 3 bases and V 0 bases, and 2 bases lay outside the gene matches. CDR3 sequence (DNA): TGTGCCAGCAGCTTAGCCGGACAGGCCAATCAGCCCCAGCATTTT. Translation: CASSLAGQANQPQHF.

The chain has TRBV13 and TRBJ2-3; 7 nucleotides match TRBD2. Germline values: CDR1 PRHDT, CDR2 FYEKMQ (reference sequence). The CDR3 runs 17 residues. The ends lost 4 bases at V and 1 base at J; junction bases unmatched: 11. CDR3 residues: CASSSNLGRAGTDTQYF. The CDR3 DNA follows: TGTGCCAGCAGCTCTAATCTGGGGAGGGCCGGCACAGATACGCAGTATTTT.

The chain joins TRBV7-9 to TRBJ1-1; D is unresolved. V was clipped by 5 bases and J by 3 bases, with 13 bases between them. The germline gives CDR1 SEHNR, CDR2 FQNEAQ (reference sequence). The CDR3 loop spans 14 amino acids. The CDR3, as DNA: TGTGCCAGCAGCCCGGGCCGATGGGACACTGAAGCTTTCTTT. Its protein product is CASSPGRWDTEAFF.

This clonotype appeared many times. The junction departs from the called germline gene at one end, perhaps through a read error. Here the CDR3 DNA reads TGCGCCAGCAGCTTGGTCAGGGAAAACACTGAAGCTTTCTTT. Translation: CASSLVRENTEAFF. The chain combines TRBV5-6 with TRBJ1-1; D perhaps matches TRBD1 (5 bases). Germline CDR1 and CDR2: SGHDT and YYEEEE. This CDR3 region has 14 residues.